This is a list of T cell receptor beta chains from one sample in a study of graft-versus-host responses after intestinal transplantation. The repertoire was sequenced with immunoSEQ multiplex PCR; TCRdb's copy has only in-frame clones and lacks some. The sample has roughly 14,000 clones; 30% are singletons. This material consisted of alloreactive CD8+ T cells from a mixed lymphocyte reaction culture, taken before intestinal transplant. The receptors shown here come from a human patient who received an intestinal transplant. Both conserved end residues are part of each CDR3. D genes are given only for firm matches. Expanded clones are given a class, and other clones once, few, many or no size at all.

abundance	v_gene	j_gene	d_gene	CDR3nt	CDR3aa
medium-sized	TRBV6-1	TRBJ1-1	TRBD1	TGTGCCAGCAGACCAGGGGGCCTGAACACTGAAGCTTTCTTT	CASRPGGLNTEAFF
medium-sized	TRBV5-4	TRBJ2-7	NA	TGTGCCAGCAGCGTCGGGACGTACGAGCAGTACTTC	CASSVGTYEQYF
few	TRBV2	TRBJ2-7	NA	TGTGCCAGGGGCTCTGGGCCCACTCCCTACGAGCAGTACTTC	CARGSGPTPYEQYF
medium-sized	TRBV5-6	TRBJ1-1	NA	TGTGCCAGCAGCTTGGCTCTGAACACTGAAGCTTTCTTT	CASSLALNTEAFF
NA	TRBV5-4	TRBJ2-3	NA	TGTGCCAGCAGCTTAGTCCGGGCGGGGCCCACAGATACGCAGTATTTT	CASSLVRAGPTDTQYF
NA	TRBV19	TRBJ2-1	TRBD2	TGTGCCAGTAGTATACTAGCGGGGGGGGACAATGAGCAGTTCTTC	CASSILAGGDNEQFF
many	TRBV6-6	TRBJ1-2	TRBD1	TGTGCCAGCAGTTACTACGGACAGGGGTATGGCTACACCTTC	CASSYYGQGYGYTF
NA	TRBV9	TRBJ1-1	TRBD1	TGTGCCAGCAGCGCACCGGGACAGGGTCGCACTGAAGCTTTCTTT	CASSAPGQGRTEAFF
few	TRBV11-2	TRBJ2-5	TRBD1	TGTGCCAGCAGCTCCTCGGACAGGGCGTTCCAAGAGACCCAGTACTTC	CASSSSDRAFQETQYF
NA	TRBV6-9	TRBJ1-2	TRBD1	TGTGCCAGCAGTCCAGGGGGTCCGAGGGGCTACACCTTC	CASSPGGPRGYTF
NA	TRBV10-1	TRBJ2-1	NA	TGCGCCAGCAGTTTCCATAAGGGACTCAAGAACCATGAGCAGTTCTTC	CASSFHKGLKNHEQFF
NA	TRBV6-5	TRBJ1-5	NA	TGTGCCAGCAGTTACGGGCAGGGGCCTTATCAGCCCCAGCATTTT	CASSYGQGPYQPQHF
NA	TRBV11-2	TRBJ1-5	TRBD1	TGTGCCAGCAGCTTATATAGGGGGCCGATGCAGCCCCAGCATTTT	CASSLYRGPMQPQHF
few	TRBV29-1	TRBJ1-3	NA	TGCAGCGTCGACTCACGCAACACCATATATTTT	CSVDSRNTIYF
few	TRBV4-2	TRBJ2-4	NA	TGTGCCAGCAGCGAGAGTCAGGGGGCCAAAAACATTCAGTACTTC	CASSESQGAKNIQYF
NA	TRBV6-5	TRBJ2-5	NA	TGTGCCAGCAGTTACGGGACTCCCCAAGAGACCCAGTACTTC	CASSYGTPQETQYF
NA	TRBV5-4	TRBJ2-2	TRBD1	TGTGCCAGCAGCTTGGTGGACAGGGGAAGGGAGCTGTTTTTT	CASSLVDRGRELFF
NA	TRBV9	TRBJ2-7	NA	TGTGCCAGCAGCGTGGGCCCAAATCCCTACGAGCAGTACTTC	CASSVGPNPYEQYF
NA	TRBV6-6	TRBJ1-1	NA	TGTGCCAGCAGTCCTGGTCGGGCTGGGGCTTTCTTT	CASSPGRAGAFF
NA	TRBV13	TRBJ2-5	NA	TGTGCCAGCAGCTTAGTGGGCAGCCAAGAGACCCAGTACTTC	CASSLVGSQETQYF
NA	TRBV6-5	TRBJ2-1	TRBD1	TGTGCCAGCAGTCCAACAGGGGGCAAAACCAATGAGCAGTTCTTC	CASSPTGGKTNEQFF
NA	TRBV27	TRBJ2-7	NA	TGTGCCAGCAGTTTAACGGGGCCCTCCTACGAGCAGTACTTC	CASSLTGPSYEQYF
NA	TRBV6-1	TRBJ1-6	NA	TGTGCCAGCAGTCCCACCCGGATGAATTCACCCCTCCACTTT	CASSPTRMNSPLHF
few	TRBV6-1	TRBJ1-1	NA	TGTGCCAGCAGCCGAGGTCCCCTTGAAGCTTTCTTT	CASSRGPLEAFF
NA	TRBV4-3	TRBJ2-7	TRBD2	TGCGCCAGCAGCCCCCGAAGCACTAGCGGGAGTTACGAGCAGTACTTC	CASSPRSTSGSYEQYF
NA	TRBV6-9	TRBJ1-1	NA	TGTGCCAGCAGCCAGGGTCCGTCTGAAGCTTTCTTT	CASSQGPSEAFF
few	TRBV5-4	TRBJ2-2	NA	TGTGCCAGCAGCTTCTTGCGGGTGAACACCGGGGAGCTGTTTTTT	CASSFLRVNTGELFF
medium-sized	TRBV7-7	TRBJ2-7	NA	TGTGCTAGCAGCTTGGGGGTAGGGGACTACGAGCAGTACTTC	CASSLGVGDYEQYF
NA	TRBV5-8	TRBJ2-5	NA	TGTGCCAGCAGCTTACCGGGGCAAGAGACCCAGTACTTC	CASSLPGQETQYF
NA	TRBV27	TRBJ2-2	NA	TGTGCCAGCGGGGGGTTAGCGGTGAACACCGGGGAGCTGTTTTTT	CASGGLAVNTGELFF
NA	TRBV4-1	TRBJ2-7	TRBD2	TGCGCCAGCAGCCAAGGGTGGCGGGGGGGCGCGGACGAGCAGTACTTC	CASSQGWRGGADEQYF
NA	TRBV30	TRBJ1-4	NA	TGTGCCTGGAGTTTCTTAATATGGGAAAAACTGTTTTTT	CAWSFLIWEKLFF
few	TRBV6-5	TRBJ1-3	NA	TGTGCCAGCAGTTACTCGGGGGGCGGCTCTGGAAACACCATATATTTT	CASSYSGGGSGNTIYF
medium-sized	TRBV2	TRBJ2-5	NA	TGTGCCAGCAGTGAAGTGGTCCAAGAGACCCAGTACTTC	CASSEVVQETQYF
NA	TRBV4-1	TRBJ2-7	NA	TGCGCCAGCAGCTCCGAGGGGGGGAGCGAGCAGTACTTC	CASSSEGGSEQYF
few	TRBV4-1	TRBJ2-7	NA	TGCGCCAGCAGCCGAGGGGTTGGTGGCTACGAGCAGTACTTC	CASSRGVGGYEQYF
medium-sized	TRBV13	TRBJ2-3	TRBD2	TGTGCCAGCAGCTTAAGTGAGCGGGGTCCCACAGATACGCAGTATTTT	CASSLSERGPTDTQYF
medium-sized	TRBV29-1	TRBJ2-5	NA	TGCAGCGCAGACCGACAGGAAATAGACGGGACCCAGTACTTC	CSADRQEIDGTQYF
NA	TRBV7-8	TRBJ1-4	NA	TGTGCCAGCAGCCCCCCGGGCCGTGCTGAAAAACTGTTTTTT	CASSPPGRAEKLFF
NA	TRBV5-1	TRBJ2-3	TRBD2	TGCGCCAGCAGCTTCAGGAACCTAGCGGGAGGGGTACCCTTCACAGATACGCAGTATTTT	CASSFRNLAGGVPFTDTQYF
medium-sized	TRBV10-2	TRBJ1-2	NA	TGCGCCAGCAAAGTTAGGGACGGCTACACCTTC	CASKVRDGYTF
few	TRBV2	TRBJ2-7	NA	TGTGCCAGCGGGGGCAGCCCCTACGAGCAGTACTTC	CASGGSPYEQYF
NA	TRBV6-5	TRBJ1-2	TRBD1	TGTGCCAGCAGTCCCACAGGGGATATTAGCTACACCTTC	CASSPTGDISYTF
NA	TRBV6-5	TRBJ2-7	TRBD2	TGTGCCAGCAGCCAGGGACTAGCGGTTTCCTACGAGCAGTACTTC	CASSQGLAVSYEQYF
medium-sized	TRBV7-6	TRBJ2-7	NA	TGTGCCAGCAGCTTAGGGGAAGGGTACGAGCAGTACTTC	CASSLGEGYEQYF
NA	TRBV7-3	TRBJ2-3	TRBD2	TGTGCCAGCAGCTTAATGGAGGGCGGGAGGACAGATACGCAGTATTTT	CASSLMEGGRTDTQYF
few	TRBV4-1	TRBJ1-6	NA	TGCGCCAGCAGCCAAGATCGGGGCGGGGGGGCCCTCCACTTT	CASSQDRGGGALHF
few	TRBV11-2	TRBJ2-2	TRBD2	TGTGCCAGCAGCTTAGGGGGGACTAGCGGGAGCGACACCGGGGAGCTGTTTTTT	CASSLGGTSGSDTGELFF
medium-sized	TRBV19	TRBJ2-1	TRBD2	TGTGCCAGTAGTTCCACTAGCGGGGGGTCTTACGGCTCCTACAATGAGCAGTTCTTC	CASSSTSGGSYGSYNEQFF
NA	TRBV4-1	TRBJ2-7	NA	TGCGCCAGCAGCCCGGATCCAGGGGCGGATTTGTACGAGCAGTACTTC	CASSPDPGADLYEQYF
few	TRBV28	TRBJ2-1	NA	TGTGCCAGCAGTTTATGCTGCGGCCTTCAGCGTAGATGGCGGAGTCTCTACAATGAGCAGTTCTTC	CASSLCCGLQRRWRSLYNEQFF
medium-sized	TRBV27	TRBJ2-2	NA	TGTGCCAGCAGTTCGCTAATCCAGGGAGCGACCGGGGAGCTGTTTTTT	CASSSLIQGATGELFF
NA	TRBV11-2	TRBJ2-1	NA	TGTGCCACCACAGCTTATATAGGTGTAGTCAATGAGCAGTTCTTC	CATTAYIGVVNEQFF
NA	TRBV5-1	TRBJ2-3	TRBD2	TGCGCCAGCGAGGAGGGAGGGGGCACAGATACGCAGTATTTT	CASEEGGGTDTQYF
NA	TRBV7-9	TRBJ2-7	NA	TGTGCCAGCAGCTCTGGTGGGACTTTATCCTACGAGCAGTACTTC	CASSSGGTLSYEQYF
NA	TRBV28	TRBJ2-1	NA	TGTGCCAGCAGTTTAAGTTCCCCCGGGGATGAGCAGTTCTTC	CASSLSSPGDEQFF